The 31 T cell receptor beta chains presented below share a single source sample, sequenced in a study of blood T cell repertoires in COVID-19. Assay: immunoSEQ multiplex PCR; the TCRdb copy retains only in-frame clones and omits some. The sample holds tens of thousands of clones, around 81% seen once. Sequencing input: peripheral blood. Source of these receptors: a woman aged 55-69 years with acute or convalescent COVID-19.

V is TRBV14 and J is TRBJ2-7; D unclear. V gave up 5 bases and J gave up 7 bases, with 15 bases separating them. The CDR3 covers 13 residues. Per the germline V gene, CDR1 is SGHDN and CDR2 is FVKESK. CDR3 coding DNA: TGTGCCAGCAGCTTGGCAGGCCTCCGGGAGCAGTACTTC. Amino acids: CASSLAGLREQYF.

CDR3 sequence reads: CASSLLPDEQFF. The CDR3 DNA follows: TGTGCCAGCAGCTTACTCCCAGATGAGCAGTTCTTC. V gene TRBV7-9 combines with J gene TRBJ2-1; D is unresolved. Germline CDR1 reads SEHNR; CDR2 reads FQNEAQ (reference sequence). Between the trimmed V and J ends, which lost 2 bases and 8 bases, there was a span of 7 bases. The CDR3 is 12 residues long.

The J gene is TRBJ2-1, the V gene TRBV3-1 (or the pseudogene TRBV3-2); a weak D match, TRBD2 (5 bases). CDR1 is LGHDT and CDR2 is YNNKEL in the germline V gene (reference sequence). With 0 bases removed from V and 0 bases from J, the gap between germline ends came to 12 bases. The CDR3 has 17 amino acids. CDR3 protein: CASSQDPAGFSYNEQFF. CDR3 DNA sequence: TGTGCCAGCAGCCAAGACCCGGCGGGCTTCTCCTACAATGAGCAGTTCTTC.

This chain joins TRBV6-5 and TRBJ2-3, with 8 positions matching TRBD2. The V and J ends lost 6 bases and 6 bases, in that order; junction bases with no gene match: 8. The CDR3 is 14 residues long. Germline CDR1 is MNHEY and CDR2 is SVGAGI. The DNA for the CDR3 is TGTGCCAGCAGGGACGGCGGGGGGAGGGATACGCAGTATTTT. Protein product: CASRDGGGRDTQYF.

The chain recombines TRBV12-3 or TRBV12-4 with TRBJ1-6; D not resolved. The ends were cut back, 5 bases at V and 5 bases at J, with 4 bases in the middle. This CDR3 has 12 residues. For the CDR3, the DNA is TGTGCCAGCAGTCTTCATAATTCACCCCTCCACTTT. This translates into CASSLHNSPLHF.

The V gene is TRBV12-2, the J gene TRBJ2-7; TRBD1 is the table's D call, not checked against the DNA. TRBV12-2 is a listed pseudogene. The CDR3 sequence is 15 residues long. CDR3 nucleotides: TGTGCAAGTCGCTTATTGCGGCAGGGCAACCACGAGCAGTACTTC. Its translation is CASRLLRQGNHEQYF.

This clone showed up just a few times. The DNA of the CDR3 is TGTGCCAGCTCGACTAGCGGGGGCAATGAGCAGTTCTTC. Translated: CASSTSGGNEQFF. This rearrangement joins TRBV12-3 or TRBV12-4 to TRBJ2-1, with 12 bases matching TRBD2. The CDR3 is made up of 13 amino acids. The J segment lost 6 bases and the V segment lost 8 bases, leaving 2 bases of the junction unmatched.

The CDR3 protein is CASSGFAAGELFF. In DNA, the CDR3 is TGTGCCAGCAGTGGGTTTGCGGCCGGGGAGCTGTTTTTT. V usage is TRBV12-3 or TRBV12-4 and J usage is TRBJ2-2; D unresolved. The V end lost 5 bases, the J end lost 6 bases, and 10 bases lay between the germline ends. The CDR3 is 13 amino acids.

This clone was seen a few times. This chain links TRBV3-1 (or the pseudogene TRBV3-2) with TRBJ1-2; 7 bases line up with TRBD1. After removal of 1 base from V and 3 bases from J, the junction contained 2 bases not matched to a gene. Germline V gives CDR1 LGHDT, CDR2 YNNKEL (reference sequence). This CDR3 has 14 residues. For the CDR3, the DNA is TGTGCCAGCAGCCAAGGGACAGGTGACTATGGCTACACCTTC. Protein product: CASSQGTGDYGYTF.

The chain combines TRBV6-1 with TRBJ2-3; weak D call: TRBD2 (6 bases). Trimming took 3 bases from V and 4 from J, leaving 11 bases between them. Germline V lookup: CDR1 MNHNS, CDR2 SASEGT. CDR3 length equals 14 residues. CDR3 bases: TGTGCCAGCAGTGATCAGGGAGGTGCAGATACGCAGTATTTT. Its translation is CASSDQGGADTQYF.

V and J are TRBV5-1 and TRBJ2-7, with TRBD1 matching 8 bases. The CDR3 loop spans 16 amino acids. The germline gives CDR1 SGHRS, CDR2 YFSETQ. V lost 3 bases to trimming and J lost 5 bases; unmatched junction nucleotides: 13. Here the CDR3 DNA reads TGCGCCAGCAGCTCCAACGACGGGCAGGGGGCGAACGAGCAGTACTTC. Protein sequence: CASSSNDGQGANEQYF.

The rearrangement uses TRBV7-7 and TRBJ1-4, with D possibly being TRBD1 (6 bases). This CDR3 region has 13 residues. The V and J ends lost 4 bases and 8 bases respectively, with 11 bases between them. Germline CDR1 SSHAT, CDR2 FNYEAQ (reference sequence). The CDR3 DNA follows: TGTGCCAGCAGCTCGGGGGGCGGCGAAAAACTGTTTTTT. Translating it yields CASSSGGGEKLFF. The variable domain in full, with the rest retrieved from reference TRBV7-7 and TRBJ1-4, is GAGVSQSPRYKVTKRGQDVTLRCDPISSHATLYWYQQALGQGPEFLTYFNYEAQPDKSGLPSDRFSAERPEGSISTLTIQRTEQRDSAMYRCASSSGGGEKLFFGSGTQLSVL.

Only a few counts were recorded for this clone. The chain is built from TRBV2 and TRBJ1-1, with no clear D. The V end was cut by 3 bases, the J end by 0 bases, with 11 bases between. The CDR3 totals 15 residues. The germline V gene encodes CDR1 SNHLY and CDR2 FYNNEI. CDR3 in amino acids: CASSDAGSMNTEAFF. CDR3 in DNA: TGTGCCAGCAGTGACGCAGGCTCCATGAACACTGAAGCTTTCTTT.

This clone was seen a single time. The rearrangement uses TRBV30 and TRBJ2-7; 8 nucleotides align to TRBD1. Trimming at V came to 2 bases and at J to 3 bases, leaving 3 bases not matched to a gene. Per germline, CDR1 GTSNPN and CDR2 SVGIG (reference sequence). The CDR3 is 13 residues long. CDR3 protein: CAWSSGQGYEQYF. DNA for the CDR3: TGTGCCTGGAGTTCCGGACAGGGCTACGAGCAGTACTTC.

This clone was seen once. The chain recombines TRBV18 with TRBJ1-3; no clear D. The germline gives CDR1 KGHSH, CDR2 LQKENI. The CDR3 has 14 amino acids. Trimming took off 4 bases at V and 3 bases at J, with 10 bases between the two ends. In DNA, the CDR3 is TGTGCCAGCTCACAGGCGAGGATTGGAAACACCATATATTTT. Translating it yields CASSQARIGNTIYF.

This clone showed up just a few times. The V and J genes are TRBV5-1 and TRBJ1-4; TRBD1 aligns across 7 bases. The CDR3 length is 13 residues. Germline CDR1 reads SGHRS; CDR2 reads YFSETQ. Germline trimming cut 0 bases from V and 8 bases from J; bases unmatched to any gene: 1. CDR3 region: CASSLEQGEKLFF. CDR3 sequence (DNA): TGCGCCAGCAGCTTGGAACAGGGGGAAAAACTGTTTTTT.

This chain uses TRBV5-1 with TRBJ2-1, with TRBD1 matching over 9 bases. Per germline, CDR1 SGHRS and CDR2 YFSETQ. CDR3 length: 13 residues. The V and J ends lost 4 bases and 13 bases, in that order; junction bases with no gene match: 9. The CDR3 here is CASSEPGQGGQFF. CDR3 DNA sequence: TGCGCCAGCAGCGAACCGGGACAGGGCGGTCAGTTCTTC. The full variable domain, its missing parts supplied by reference TRBV5-1 and TRBJ2-1, is KAGVTQTPRYLIKTRGQQVTLSCSPISGHRSVSWYQQTPGQGLQFLFEYFSETQRNKGNFPGRFSGRQFSNSRSEMNVSTLELGDSALYLCASSEPGQGGQFFGPGTRLTVL.

The genes are TRBV10-3 and TRBJ1-1; perhaps TRBD1 as D (6 bases). With 11 bases removed from V and 1 base from J, the gap between germline ends came to 17 bases. Germline loops: CDR1 ENHRY, CDR2 SYGVKD. The CDR3 totals 14 residues. CDR3 nucleotides: TGTGCCTCCAAGGGGGATGCGGCGAACACTGAAGCTTTCTTT. Amino acid sequence: CASKGDAANTEAFF.

The chain uses TRBV7-9 and TRBJ2-3, with TRBD2 as a possible D gene (6 bases). The CDR3 consists of 15 residues. V dropped 5 bases and J dropped 3 bases, with 15 bases sitting between them. The germline V gene encodes CDR1 SEHNR and CDR2 FQNEAQ (reference sequence). CDR3 nucleotide sequence: TGTGCCAGCAGCCCTGTGAGGGGAGGTACAGATACGCAGTATTTT. Encoded protein: CASSPVRGGTDTQYF.

About this clone itself: The sample has other DNA sequences that encode this CDR3 too. The V call is TRBV13, the J call TRBJ2-7, with 9 bases that match TRBD1. The germline V gene has CDR1 PRHDT and CDR2 FYEKMQ (reference sequence). The V segment lost 5 bases and the J segment 2 bases; nucleotides outside the gene matches: 1. This CDR3 is built from 13 residues. The CDR3 region has the DNA TGTGCCAGCAGCCGGGACAGGGCCTACGAGCAGTACTTC. As protein: CASSRDRAYEQYF. The whole variable domain, filled in from reference TRBV13 and TRBJ2-7, reads AAGVIQSPRHLIKEKRETATLKCYPIPRHDTVYWYQQGPGQDPQFLISFYEKMQSDKGSIPDRFSAQQFSDYHSELNMSSLELGDSALYFCASSRDRAYEQYFGPGTRLTVT.

This chain joins TRBV27 and TRBJ1-2; TRBD1 is a possible D gene (6 bases). Trimming took off 2 bases at V and 6 bases at J, with 13 bases between the two ends. Germline V gene lookup returns CDR1 MNHEY and CDR2 SMNVEV (reference sequence). The CDR3 spans 14 residues. The CDR3 region has the DNA TGTGCCAGCAGTTTAGTGGGGCAGGGGAATGGCTACACCTTC. Its translation: CASSLVGQGNGYTF.

V gene TRBV4-2 combines with J gene TRBJ1-2; TRBD1 is a possible D gene (6 bases). Germline V gene lookup returns CDR1 LGHNA and CDR2 YNFKEQ. The CDR3 is made up of 14 amino acids. V was trimmed by 5 bases and J by 2 bases, leaving 12 bases between them. Written as DNA, the CDR3 is TGTGCCAGCAGCACCCAAGGACAGAACTATGGCTACACCTTC. The encoded protein is CASSTQGQNYGYTF.

V is TRBV2 and J is TRBJ1-2; no firm D call. This CDR3 is 13 amino acids long. Deletions cut 8 bases from V and 8 bases from J, with 18 bases between. CDR1 and CDR2 from the germline V gene are SNHLY and FYNNEI. The CDR3 DNA is TGTGCCAGCCGAGAGATGAGGGTGCGGGGCTACACCTTC. It is translated as CASREMRVRGYTF.

The CDR3 DNA follows: TGCGCCAGCAGCGGAGGCCCCGGGACACCGAGCACAGATACGCAGTATTTT. Translation: CASSGGPGTPSTDTQYF. The V gene is TRBV5-1, the J gene TRBJ2-3, with a possible D match to TRBD1 (6 bases). The V gene's germline CDR1 is SGHRS and CDR2 YFSETQ. Trimming left V 4 bases short and J 0 bases short, with 18 bases between. The CDR3 is 17 amino acids.

The chain is built from TRBV5-6 and TRBJ2-1, with 7 bases lining up with TRBD1. The V segment lost 4 bases and the J segment 0 bases; nucleotides outside the gene matches: 4. The CDR3 is 15 amino acids. CDR1 is SGHDT, CDR2 YYEEEE, per germline. This CDR3 is CASSRGGRSYNEQFF. The CDR3 DNA reads TGTGCCAGCAGCCGAGGGGGCCGCTCCTACAATGAGCAGTTCTTC.

The chain links TRBV6-1 to TRBJ1-6; D uncertain. CDR1 MNHNS and CDR2 SASEGT come from the germline V gene. CDR3 length equals 15 residues. Trimming shortened V by 2 bases and J by 5 bases, and 10 bases separated the two germline ends. This CDR3 reads CASSELSGNNSPLHF. Written as DNA, the CDR3 is TGTGCCAGCAGTGAATTGTCCGGTAATAATTCACCCCTCCACTTT.

The chain couples TRBV29-1 to TRBJ1-1; D may be TRBD1 (5 bases). The CDR3 extends over 14 amino acids. Trimming removed 4 bases from V and 0 bases from J, with 12 bases in between. Germline CDR1 SQVTM, CDR2 ANQGSEA. For the CDR3, the DNA is TGCAGCGTTGTTCCAGGGCCCATGAACACTGAAGCTTTCTTT. Protein sequence: CSVVPGPMNTEAFF.

The V and J genes are TRBV3-1 (or the pseudogene TRBV3-2) and TRBJ1-2, with a weak D call TRBD1 (6 bases). Germline CDR1 and CDR2: LGHDT and YNNKEL (reference sequence). This CDR3 has 11 residues. The V end was cut by 6 bases, the J end by 8 bases, with 10 bases between. The chain's CDR3 is CASRGGGGYTF. DNA of the CDR3: TGTGCCAGCAGGGGAGGGGGAGGCTACACCTTC.

V and J are TRBV29-1 and TRBJ1-2; weak D call: TRBD1 (6 bases). Germline-derived CDR1 and CDR2 are SQVTM and ANQGSEA. Trimming took off 2 bases at V and 3 bases at J, with 7 bases between the two ends. The CDR3 runs 12 residues. The CDR3 bases are TGCAGCGTTGAACCAGGGGACTATGGCTACACCTTC. Translating it yields CSVEPGDYGYTF.

This clone was picked up one time. The rearrangement links TRBV6-5 to TRBJ1-6; possible D gene TRBD1, 5 bases. Germline assignment: CDR1 MNHEY and CDR2 SVGAGI. The CDR3 is 15 residues long. Trimming removed 0 bases from V and 10 bases from J, with 13 bases in between. Here the CDR3 DNA reads TGTGCCAGCAGTTACTCAAGGCAGGGTGGGTCACCCCTCCACTTT. Residues: CASSYSRQGGSPLHF.

The chain couples TRBV2 to TRBJ1-1; 8 bases map to TRBD1. This CDR3 is 15 amino acids long. V lost 4 bases and J lost 7; bases outside the gene matches: 11. CDR1 SNHLY and CDR2 FYNNEI come from the germline V gene. The CDR3 reads CASSATWTGHVEAFF. DNA of the CDR3: TGTGCCAGCAGTGCCACGTGGACAGGGCACGTTGAAGCTTTCTTT.